A selection of T cell receptor beta chains follows, all from one sample in a study of cytomegalovirus exposure and HLA in healthy donors. Clones were read by immunoSEQ multiplex PCR, and TCRdb kept only the in-frame ones, dropping some. This repertoire shows roughly 66,000 clones, around 64% found once; its top ten account for around 3.1%. The specimen sequenced was PBMCs. Receptors were obtained from a woman aged 45-59 years in good health and CMV-seronegative. Both conserved end residues are part of each CDR3. Fields, in order: V gene, clone size, J gene, D gene, CDR3 protein, CDR3 DNA. D genes are given only for firm matches. Clone size appears in some rows only: once, few, many, or a class for an expanded clone.

TRBV4-3	once	TRBJ2-3	TRBD2	CASSQGVGGSVNTQYF	TGCGCCAGCAGCCAAGGGGTAGGCGGGAGTGTGAATACGCAGTATTTT
TRBV7-8	few	TRBJ1-1	TRBD1	CASSLTIQGAVTEAFF	TGTGCCAGCAGCCTTACTATCCAGGGGGCTGTCACTGAAGCTTTCTTT
TRBV11-1	few	TRBJ2-5	-	CASSRDRAGGQETQYF	TGTGCCAGCAGCCGAGACAGGGCTGGGGGGCAAGAGACCCAGTACTTC
TRBV6-5	few	TRBJ1-5	-	CASSGQGSNQPQHF	TGTGCCAGCAGTGGGCAGGGGTCAAATCAGCCCCAGCATTTT
TRBV7-2	-	TRBJ2-4	TRBD2	CASTPLSGRAKNIQYF	TGTGCCAGCACCCCACTGAGCGGGAGAGCCAAAAACATTCAGTACTTC
TRBV7-2	-	TRBJ2-3	-	CASSVRTITDTQYF	TGTGCCAGCAGTGTCCGGACTATCACAGATACGCAGTATTTT
TRBV7-9	-	TRBJ1-4	-	CASSLGTGLFATNEKLFF	TGTGCCAGCAGCTTAGGTACAGGGCTCTTTGCAACTAATGAAAAACTGTTTTTT
TRBV6-5	-	TRBJ2-4	-	CASSYPGEGSIQYF	TGTGCCAGCAGTTACCCAGGGGAGGGTAGCATTCAGTACTTC
TRBV5-1	-	TRBJ1-6	TRBD1	CASSSFGTENSPLHF	TGCGCCAGCAGCTCGTTCGGGACAGAGAATTCACCCCTCCACTTT
TRBV2	-	TRBJ2-3	TRBD2	CASRGGTSTDTQYF	TGTGCCAGCAGGGGGGGGACTAGCACAGATACGCAGTATTTT
TRBV29-1	-	TRBJ1-2	TRBD1	CSVYYRGRRGYTF	TGCAGCGTTTATTACAGGGGGCGTCGTGGCTACACCTTC
TRBV7-8	-	TRBJ2-7	TRBD2	CASSLAGTSGIYYEQYF	TGTGCCAGCAGCTTAGCGGGGACTAGCGGGATATACTACGAGCAGTACTTC
TRBV28	-	TRBJ2-1	TRBD2	CASSPLAGGGNEQFF	TGTGCCAGCAGTCCTCTAGCGGGAGGTGGGAATGAGCAGTTCTTC
TRBV5-1	-	TRBJ1-1	-	CASSLGEYSGEAFF	TGCGCCAGCAGCTTGGGGGAGTACAGCGGTGAAGCTTTCTTT
TRBV5-1	few	TRBJ1-1	-	CASSLALNTEAFF	TGCGCCAGCAGCTTGGCCTTGAACACTGAAGCTTTCTTT
TRBV5-4	few	TRBJ2-1	-	CASSSYYNEQFF	TGTGCCAGCAGCTCTTACTACAATGAGCAGTTCTTC
TRBV23-1	-	TRBJ1-1	TRBD1	CVSSQSAGQGADTEAFF	TGCGTCAGCAGTCAATCGGCGGGACAGGGGGCCGACACTGAAGCTTTCTTT
TRBV7-6	-	TRBJ2-1	TRBD2	CASSPTSGSPNSYNEQFF	TGTGCCAGCAGCCCGACTAGCGGGAGTCCCAATTCCTACAATGAGCAGTTCTTC
TRBV5-4	-	TRBJ2-2	-	CASSLGTSAFNTGELFF	TGTGCCAGCAGCTTGGGGACATCCGCCTTTAACACCGGGGAGCTGTTTTTT
TRBV28	-	TRBJ1-5	-	CASSLGGANQPQHF	TGTGCCAGCAGTTTGGGGGGTGCCAATCAGCCCCAGCATTTT
TRBV4-3	-	TRBJ2-1	-	CASSRNDRSYNEQFF	TGCGCCAGCAGCCGAAATGACAGGTCCTACAATGAGCAGTTCTTC
TRBV5-4	few	TRBJ2-3	-	CASSPSAGDTDTQYF	TGTGCCAGCAGCCCTTCCGCCGGGGACACAGATACGCAGTATTTT
TRBV7-2	-	TRBJ1-3	-	CASSFDSSGNTIYF	TGTGCCAGCAGTTTCGACAGCTCTGGAAACACCATATATTTT
TRBV5-4	once	TRBJ1-4	-	CASSLGGGNEKLFF	TGTGCCAGCAGCCTAGGCGGGGGAAATGAAAAACTGTTTTTT
TRBV6-5	-	TRBJ1-1	-	CASSYRPGAGRGEAFF	TGTGCCAGCAGTTACCGACCGGGCGCCGGAAGGGGAGAAGCTTTCTTT
TRBV9	-	TRBJ2-1	TRBD1	CASTRTGEPSYNEQFF	TGTGCCAGCACCAGGACAGGAGAACCCTCCTACAATGAGCAGTTCTTC
TRBV6-6	-	TRBJ1-5	TRBD1	CASRGTGKDSNQPQHF	TGTGCCAGTAGGGGGACAGGGAAGGATAGTAATCAGCCCCAGCATTTT
TRBV4-2	-	TRBJ1-3	-	CASSQEAGASSGNTIYF	TGTGCCAGCAGCCAAGAGGCGGGAGCATCCTCTGGAAACACCATATATTTT
TRBV28	few	TRBJ1-2	-	CATNNYGYTF	TGTGCCACCAATAACTATGGCTACACCTTC
TRBV4-3	few	TRBJ2-7	-	CASSQDLGGDYEQYF	TGCGCCAGCAGCCAAGATCTTGGAGGGGACTACGAGCAGTACTTC
TRBV5-4	-	TRBJ2-4	-	CASSLGPPLDAGNIQYF	TGTGCCAGCAGCTTGGGCCCTCCACTAGATGCGGGGAACATTCAGTACTTC
TRBV28	-	TRBJ2-1	TRBD2	CASSLLRAGGYNEQFF	TGTGCCAGCAGTTTACTTCGGGCGGGAGGGTACAATGAGCAGTTCTTC
TRBV5-4	-	TRBJ1-2	-	CASSFPGRNYGYTF	TGTGCCAGCAGTTTCCCTGGCAGGAACTATGGCTACACCTTC
TRBV12-5	-	TRBJ1-2	TRBD1	CASGLVRAGGVYGYTF	TGTGCTAGTGGTTTGGTACGAGCAGGGGGCGTCTATGGCTACACCTTC
TRBV5-1	few	TRBJ2-2	-	CASSGQIANTGELFF	TGCGCCAGCAGCGGACAGATCGCGAACACCGGGGAGCTGTTTTTT
TRBV9	-	TRBJ1-4	-	CASSAGGNEKLFF	TGTGCCAGCAGCGCGGGGGGAAATGAAAAACTGTTTTTT
TRBV19	-	TRBJ2-2	TRBD2	CASSGLAETGELFF	TGTGCCAGTAGTGGACTAGCGGAAACCGGGGAGCTGTTTTTT
TRBV6-1	-	TRBJ2-6	TRBD1	CASSDTGGAGANVLTF	TGTGCCAGCAGTGACACAGGGGGCGCTGGGGCCAACGTCCTGACTTTC
TRBV7-9	few	TRBJ2-2	-	CGGMRLATTGELFF	TGCGGGGGAATGAGGCTGGCAACCACCGGGGAGCTGTTTTTT
TRBV28	-	TRBJ1-5	TRBD1	CASSLGTGKYSNQPQHF	TGTGCCAGCAGTTTAGGGACAGGCAAATATAGCAATCAGCCCCAGCATTTT
TRBV10-3	-	TRBJ1-1	TRBD1	CAISDGTGTETEAFF	TGTGCCATCAGTGATGGGACAGGGACGGAAACTGAAGCTTTCTTT
TRBV5-1	once	TRBJ1-5	-	CASSLSGNYNQPQHF	TGCGCCAGCAGCTTGTCCGGGAATTACAATCAGCCCCAGCATTTT
TRBV5-1	once	TRBJ2-7	TRBD1	CASSLGQGPNEQYF	TGCGCCAGCAGCTTGGGACAGGGCCCCAACGAGCAGTACTTC
TRBV9	-	TRBJ2-1	TRBD2	CASSFGLASGYEQFF	TGTGCCAGCAGCTTCGGACTAGCGTCAGGCTATGAGCAGTTCTTC
TRBV5-4	-	TRBJ2-5	TRBD2	CASSSTSGVEETQYF	TGTGCCAGCAGTTCAACTAGCGGGGTTGAAGAGACCCAGTACTTC
TRBV18	few	TRBJ1-3	-	CASSPDSTGNTIYF	TGTGCCAGCTCACCGGACAGTACTGGAAACACCATATATTTT
TRBV6-5	-	TRBJ2-7	TRBD2	CASSSGTSGLAYEQYF	TGTGCCAGCAGTTCTGGGACTAGCGGGTTAGCCTACGAGCAGTACTTC
TRBV10-3	-	TRBJ1-2	TRBD1	CAISEGTAIYGYTF	TGTGCCATCAGTGAAGGGACAGCGATATATGGCTACACCTTC
TRBV9	-	TRBJ2-2	TRBD1	CASSTGQGELSAGELFF	TGTGCCAGCAGCACAGGACAGGGGGAATTGTCGGCCGGGGAGCTGTTTTTT
TRBV6-1	-	TRBJ1-1	-	CASSEVSQAAGAFF	TGTGCCAGCAGTGAAGTTAGTCAGGCGGCGGGAGCTTTCTTT
TRBV10-3	-	TRBJ1-1	TRBD1	CAIKGVTGANTEAFF	TGTGCCATCAAGGGGGTTACAGGGGCAAACACTGAAGCTTTCTTT
TRBV15	-	TRBJ2-7	-	CATSRDLVGRIHEQYF	TGTGCCACCAGCAGAGATCTTGTGGGGAGGATCCACGAGCAGTACTTC
TRBV9	-	TRBJ2-2	TRBD2	CASTRTSGFPGELFF	TGTGCCAGCACCCGAACTAGCGGCTTTCCCGGGGAGCTGTTTTTT